The 6 T cell receptor beta chains given below trace back to one sample, sequenced in a study of blood T cell repertoires in COVID-19 (dated by TCRdb to 2020 to 2022). The library was built by means of the immunoSEQ multiplex PCR assay. Imported from immuneACCESS, the table was reduced by TCRdb to in-frame sequences with V and J called. These copies leave out some clones; in studies compared against another copy, an unresolved V gene accounts for under half, and the cause of the remainder is not known. The sample table lists about 150,000 clones, less than 90% of them with a count of one. Clones ranked in the top ten supply about 2.4% of the sample. Sequenced material: peripheral blood. The receptors were sampled from a woman in her sixties or seventies with acute or convalescent COVID-19.

This clone was detected only a few times. The J gene is TRBJ1-5, the V gene TRBV7-8; D perhaps matches TRBD1 (5 bases). Germline lookup yields CDR1 SGHVS and CDR2 FQNEAQ. Trimming pared 5 bases from V and 4 bases from J, leaving 9 bases between. The CDR3 is made up of 13 amino acids. CDR3 sequence reads: CASSPTENQPQHF. The CDR3 bases are TGTGCCAGCAGCCCGACAGAGAATCAGCCCCAGCATTTT.

The CDR3 nucleotides are TGTGCCAGCAGCAACCGGGGGGGCCGAGTGGAGACCCAGTACTTC. It specifies CASSNRGGRVETQYF. V is TRBV13 and J is TRBJ2-5; 8 bases are a match to TRBD2. Germline trimming cut 5 bases from V and 5 bases from J; bases unmatched to any gene: 10. CDR1 PRHDT and CDR2 FYEKMQ come from the germline V gene (reference sequence). This CDR3 comprises 15 residues.

The genes are TRBV15 and TRBJ1-2, with 7 bases matching TRBD1. The ends lost 5 bases at V and 0 bases at J; junction bases unmatched: 6. The CDR3 consists of 15 residues. Looked up from germline, CDR1 is LNHNV and CDR2 is YYDKDF (reference sequence). CDR3 amino acids: CATSEPDRANYGYTF. The CDR3 region has the DNA TGTGCCACCAGCGAACCTGACAGGGCTAACTATGGCTACACCTTC.

Note on this clone: Other nucleotide sequences in the sample specify the same CDR3. The chain uses TRBV18 and TRBJ1-2, with TRBD1 identical over 10 bases. Germline CDR1 KGHSH, CDR2 LQKENI. This CDR3 comprises 14 residues. J gave up 3 bases and V 3 bases, and 1 base lay outside the gene matches. In DNA form, the CDR3 reads TGTGCCAGCTCACCGGACAGGGGGGACTATGGCTACACCTTC. Translating gives CASSPDRGDYGYTF.

The rearrangement links TRBV2 to TRBJ2-3; D is perhaps TRBD1 (5 bases). Trimming pared 1 base from V and 6 bases from J, leaving 5 bases between. Germline V gene lookup returns CDR1 SNHLY and CDR2 FYNNEI. This CDR3 region has 12 residues. CDR3 residues: CASSEDRDTQYF. The CDR3 nucleotides are TGTGCCAGCAGTGAAGACAGGGATACGCAGTATTTT.

The chain has TRBV7-2 and TRBJ2-3, with 7 bases aligning to TRBD2. The CDR3 consists of 15 residues. The germline V gene encodes CDR1 SGHTA and CDR2 FQGNSA. J gave up 1 base and V 5 bases, and 6 bases lay outside the gene matches. The CDR3 spells CASSLSGIGTDTQYF. The CDR3 coding sequence is TGTGCCAGCAGCCTAAGCGGGATAGGCACAGATACGCAGTATTTT.